One T cell receptor (beta chain) is described in this entry. One junction end does not reproduce the germline sequence, and a read error may be involved. Using immunoSEQ multiplex PCR, the repertoire was profiled, and TCRdb retains in-frame clones only, with some absent. The sample consists of about 130,000 clones, approximately 80% of them appearing once. This entry belongs to a study of blood T cell repertoires in COVID-19. The CDR3 is made up of 13 amino acids. The germline V gene encodes CDR1 SEHNR and CDR2 FQNEAQ (reference sequence). The chain couples TRBV7-9 to TRBJ2-3; a possible D gene is TRBD1 (5 bases). Specimen: PBMCs or T cells enriched from blood (not recorded which). The TCR originated in a man between 45 and 60 years old who had recovered from COVID-19. CDR3 DNA sequence: TGTGCCAGCAGCGTAGCACAGGTTGATACGCAGTATTTT. Translating it yields CASSVAQVDTQYF.